These 2 T cell receptor beta chains were all obtained from the same sample, sequenced in a study of T cells in narcolepsy. Using immunoSEQ multiplex PCR, the repertoire was profiled, and TCRdb retains in-frame clones only, with some absent. The sample carries about 27,000 clones, around 78% recorded once. Material for sequencing was CD45RA- memory CD4+ T cells from PBMCs. The receptor set was obtained from a human donor with narcolepsy.

The chain couples TRBV5-1 to TRBJ2-1; 12 bases are shared with TRBD2. Germline V gene sequence: CDR1 SGHRS, CDR2 YFSETQ. The V and J ends lost 4 bases and 9 bases, in that order; junction bases with no gene match: 11. This CDR3 has 16 amino acids. Here the CDR3 DNA reads TGCGCCAGCAGCCCTTGGTCTAGCGGGGGGGCAGTTGAGCAGTTCTTC. Its protein is CASSPWSSGGAVEQFF.

In this sample, this clone turned up a few times. The gene calls are TRBV29-1 and TRBJ2-1; D is perhaps TRBD1 (6 bases). CDR1 and CDR2 from the germline V gene are SQVTM and ANQGSEA. V gave up 4 bases and J gave up 9 bases, with 13 bases separating them. This CDR3 comprises 12 residues. This CDR3 is CSVASQGVEQFF. The DNA for the CDR3 is TGCAGCGTTGCCTCACAGGGCGTTGAGCAGTTCTTC.